This T cell receptor (beta chain) stems from a study of blood T cells in healthy people across ages. Findings and limits, study-wide: Naive T cell percentage strongly correlated with TCR beta diversity. In older individuals, TCR beta diversity per million T cells was lower, falling roughly linearly with age.

Aged about 6 to 100, donors were systemically healthy Caucasians from Russia. Remarks on this clonotype: Its antigen remains unidentified.

Together with a sample-barcoded 5' primer, a J-beta primer mix was included in a second PCR lasting 7 to 11 cycles. TCRdb processed the 5' RACE reads anew with MiXCR; each CDR3 protein has one entry. The data contain about 780,000 distinct CDR3 sequences, 35% to 50% of them singletons. The CDR3 runs to 13 residues. Germline loops: CDR1 MNHNS, CDR2 SASEGT. V was cut by 7 bases and J by 2 bases, with 11 bases left in between. This chain links TRBV6-1 with TRBJ1-2; D is unclear. Sequencing was carried out using blood. The receptor's source is an older man in good health. CDR3 protein: CASIGIRNYGYTF. DNA of the CDR3: TGTGCCAGCATAGGCATCAGGAACTATGGCTACACCTTC.